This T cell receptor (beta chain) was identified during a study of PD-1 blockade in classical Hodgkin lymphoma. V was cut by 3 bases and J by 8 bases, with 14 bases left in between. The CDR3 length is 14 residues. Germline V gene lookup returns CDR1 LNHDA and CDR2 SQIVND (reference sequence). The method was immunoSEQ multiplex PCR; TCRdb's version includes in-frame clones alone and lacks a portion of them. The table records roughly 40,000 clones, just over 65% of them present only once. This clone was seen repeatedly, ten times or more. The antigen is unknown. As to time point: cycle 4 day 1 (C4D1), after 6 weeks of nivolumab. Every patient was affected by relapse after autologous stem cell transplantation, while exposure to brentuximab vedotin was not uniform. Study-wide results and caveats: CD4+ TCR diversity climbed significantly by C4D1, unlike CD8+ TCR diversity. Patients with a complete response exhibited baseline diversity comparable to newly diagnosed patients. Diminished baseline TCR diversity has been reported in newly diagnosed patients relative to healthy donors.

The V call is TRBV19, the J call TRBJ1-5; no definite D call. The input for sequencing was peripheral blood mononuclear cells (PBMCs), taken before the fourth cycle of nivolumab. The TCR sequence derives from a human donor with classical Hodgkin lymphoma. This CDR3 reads CASSMEVGGKPQHF. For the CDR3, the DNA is TGTGCCAGTAGTATGGAAGTCGGTGGTAAGCCCCAGCATTTT.